This is a list of T cell receptor beta chains from one sample in a study of T cells in Graves' hyperthyroidism and ophthalmopathy. TCRdb re-called the multiplex PCR reads with MiXCR, one entry per CDR3 protein. The table has roughly 500,000 distinct CDR3 sequences, about 16% seen once. The sequenced sample consisted of blood. These receptors were collected from a woman under 40 with Graves' ophthalmopathy. Both conserved end residues are part of each CDR3. A D gene is named only where the DNA matches it firmly. Size is stated for part of the rows, as once, few or many counts, or as a class when the clone is expanded.

>TRBJ2-7|many|TRBV7-2|TRBD2
CASSLSGRREQYF
TGTGCCAGCAGCCTAAGCGGGAGGAGGGAGCAGTACTTC
>TRBJ1-1|many|TRBV6-2/TRBV6-3|-
CASSFKFTEAFF
TGTGCCAGCAGTTTCAAGTTCACTGAAGCTTTCTTT
>TRBJ2-5|-|TRBV7-8|-
CACRKGETQYF
TGTGCCTGCCGCAAGGGAGAGACCCAGTACTTC
>TRBJ2-1|many|TRBV20-1|TRBD2
CSAISGSSPNEQFF
TGCAGTGCTATTAGCGGGAGCTCACCCAATGAGCAGTTCTTC
>TRBJ1-2|-|TRBV9|-
CASSGIRRGPGYGYTF
TGTGCCAGCAGCGGTATCCGCAGGGGCCCGGGGTATGGCTACACCTTC
>TRBJ1-6|-|TRBV14|TRBD1
CASSGTGSNTPLHF
TGTGCCAGCAGCGGGACAGGTTCTAATACACCCCTCCACTTT
>TRBJ1-1|many|TRBV11-1|-
CASSWVGEAEAFF
TGTGCCAGCAGCTGGGTTGGAGAGGCTGAAGCTTTCTTT
>TRBJ1-5|few|TRBV20-1|TRBD1
CSARAGTGGNQPQHF
TGCAGTGCTAGGGCCGGGACAGGGGGCAATCAGCCCCAGCATTTT
>TRBJ2-7|-|TRBV5-1|TRBD2
CASSPSGIIYEQYF
TGCGCCAGCAGCCCTAGCGGGATCATCTACGAGCAGTACTTC
>TRBJ2-2|few|TRBV14|-
CASTKPLDTGELFF
TGTGCCAGCACTAAACCCCTAGACACCGGGGAGCTGTTTTTT
>TRBJ1-1|many|TRBV20-1|-
CSASDTEAFF
TGCAGTGCTAGTGACACTGAAGCTTTCTTT
>TRBJ1-5|many|TRBV6-5|TRBD1
CASSYSDRGDQPQHF
TGTGCCAGCAGTTACTCAGACAGGGGAGATCAGCCCCAGCATTTT
>TRBJ1-2|-|TRBV14|-
CASSPATDFYGYTF
TGTGCCAGCAGCCCGGCAACGGATTTCTATGGCTACACCTTC
>TRBJ2-1|-|TRBV2|TRBD2
CASSVAGRASNEQFF
TGTGCCAGCAGCGTAGCCGGGAGGGCCTCCAATGAGCAGTTCTTC
>TRBJ2-3|many|TRBV20-1|-
CSAHRWTAGADTQYF
TGCAGTGCTCATCGATGGACGGCTGGGGCAGATACGCAGTATTTT
>TRBJ1-2|-|TRBV27|TRBD1
CASSQGANNGYTF
TGTGCCAGCAGCCAGGGGGCTAACAATGGCTACACCTTC
>TRBJ2-7|-|TRBV4-3|-
CASSQGKVAYEQYF
TGCGCCAGCAGCCAAGGGAAGGTAGCCTACGAGCAGTACTTC
>TRBJ2-2|few|TRBV12-3/TRBV12-4|-
CASSLDGVNTGELFF
TGTGCCAGCAGTTTAGACGGGGTTAACACCGGGGAGCTGTTTTTT
>TRBJ1-2|few|TRBV10-2|-
CASNNFGYGYTF
TGCGCCAGCAACAATTTCGGCTATGGCTACACCTTC
>TRBJ2-7|many|TRBV18|TRBD2
CASSPKALAGDEQYF
TGTGCCAGCTCACCAAAAGCACTAGCGGGAGACGAGCAGTACTTC
>TRBJ2-1|-|TRBV2|TRBD2
CASSEASLANNEQFF
TGTGCCAGCAGTGAAGCGTCACTAGCGAACAATGAGCAGTTCTTC
>TRBJ1-2|few|TRBV28|-
CASSYVRGRDYGYTF
TGTGCCAGCAGTTATGTCCGGGGGCGCGACTATGGCTACACCTTC
>TRBJ2-3|many|TRBV7-2|-
CASSFNLVITDTQYF
TGTGCCAGCAGCTTCAATCTAGTGATCACAGATACGCAGTATTTT
>TRBJ2-1|many|TRBV28|-
CASSFRESSRNEQFF
TGTGCCAGCAGTTTCCGGGAGTCTTCGAGGAATGAGCAGTTCTTC
>TRBJ2-1|many|TRBV7-3|-
CASSLKALGGTYNEQFF
TGTGCCAGCAGCTTAAAAGCCCTGGGGGGCACCTACAATGAGCAGTTCTTC
>TRBJ2-3|-|TRBV18|-
CASSIGGKTDTQYF
TGTGCCAGCTCCATAGGCGGGAAGACAGATACGCAGTATTTT
>TRBJ2-7|many|TRBV20-1|TRBD1
CSARDATQGTGAYEQYF
TGCAGTGCTAGAGATGCAACTCAAGGGACAGGGGCCTACGAGCAGTACTTC
>TRBJ2-5|many|TRBV6-1|-
CASTRTEQETQYF
TGTGCCAGCACAAGGACAGAGCAAGAGACCCAGTACTTC
>TRBJ1-4|many|TRBV30|-
CAGWRRETNEKLFF
TGTGCCGGTTGGCGGCGGGAAACTAATGAAAAACTGTTTTTT
>TRBJ2-1|many|TRBV7-3|-
CASSLSLGLGYNEQFF
TGTGCCAGCAGCTTAAGCCTAGGCTTGGGCTACAATGAGCAGTTCTTC
>TRBJ2-7|many|TRBV20-1|-
CSVKTASGSYEQYF
TGCAGTGTTAAAACGGCCTCGGGGTCCTACGAGCAGTACTTC
>TRBJ2-5|many|TRBV28|-
CASSWGEETQYF
TGTGCCAGCAGTTGGGGGGAAGAGACCCAGTACTTC
>TRBJ1-1|many|TRBV11-2|TRBD1
CASSAPGTGMNGNTEAFF
TGTGCCAGCAGCGCACCCGGGACAGGGATGAATGGAAACACTGAAGCTTTCTTT
>TRBJ1-2|few|TRBV20-1|-
CSATGARGSSYGYTF
TGCAGTGCTACGGGGGCGCGAGGATCTTCCTATGGCTACACCTTC
>TRBJ2-5|many|TRBV20-1|-
CSATLDSGETQYF
TGCAGTGCTACCTTGGATTCGGGAGAGACCCAGTACTTC
>TRBJ2-1|-|TRBV20-1|-
CSARIQGNDEQFF
TGCAGTGCTAGAATACAGGGTAATGATGAGCAGTTCTTC
>TRBJ1-2|-|TRBV4-3|-
CASSRPGADGYTF
TGCGCCAGCAGCCGCCCTGGCGCAGATGGCTACACCTTC
>TRBJ2-5|many|TRBV28|TRBD1
CASLQARGRGETQYF
TGTGCCAGCCTTCAAGCCAGGGGGCGCGGGGAGACCCAGTACTTC
>TRBJ2-3|-|TRBV5-1|-
CASSLNLLQADTQYF
TGCGCCAGCAGCTTGAACCTACTACAAGCAGATACGCAGTATTTT
>TRBJ2-3|-|TRBV2|TRBD1
CARSRDRTSTDTQYF
TGTGCCAGGAGTAGGGACAGAACTAGCACAGATACGCAGTATTTT
>TRBJ2-3|many|TRBV12-3/TRBV12-4|-
CASNHRAFVGGSTDTQYF
TGTGCCAGCAATCACAGGGCCTTTGTCGGGGGCTCCACAGATACGCAGTATTTT
>TRBJ2-5|many|TRBV20-1|-
CSATRRGPETQYF
TGCAGTGCGACCAGGCGCGGGCCGGAGACCCAGTACTTC